The 32 T cell receptor beta chains below all came from one sample that was sequenced in a study of blood T cell repertoires in COVID-19. The repertoire was sequenced with immunoSEQ multiplex PCR; TCRdb's copy has only in-frame clones and lacks some. This sample has 70,000 to 95,000 clones, with more than 75% found just once. Specimen: peripheral blood. The receptor source for this set is a human donor in a cohort sampled during active COVID-19.

V is TRBV5-5 and J is TRBJ2-5; TRBD2 might be the D (5 bases). Trimming cost V 0 bases and J 5 bases, with 11 bases left between them. The CDR3 is 14 amino acids. CDR1 is SGHKS and CDR2 is YYEKEE in the germline V gene (reference sequence). In DNA, the CDR3 is TGTGCCAGCAGCTTGGGGCCTGGGGAGGAGACCCAGTACTTC. This translates into CASSLGPGEETQYF.

The gene calls are TRBV2 and TRBJ2-7; D might be TRBD2 (5 bases). V lost 2 bases and J 3 bases, leaving 11 bases between the germline ends. Germline V lookup: CDR1 SNHLY, CDR2 FYNNEI. The CDR3 is 14 residues long. The CDR3 region is CASSETEADYEQYF. The DNA for the CDR3 is TGTGCCAGCAGTGAAACGGAGGCAGACTACGAGCAGTACTTC.

Worth noting for this clone: The sample carries other DNA sequences with the same CDR3. This sequence joins TRBV12-3 or TRBV12-4 and TRBJ1-2; D uncertain. CDR3 length: 13 amino acids. Trimming took off 1 base at V and 2 bases at J, with 5 bases between the two ends. The DNA for the CDR3 is TGTGCCAGCAGTTTAGGGCAGAACTATGGCTACACCTTC. Translating gives CASSLGQNYGYTF.

The V gene is TRBV9, the J gene TRBJ1-1, with D maybe TRBD1 (5 bases). V gave up 6 bases and J gave up 3 bases, with 15 bases separating them. This CDR3 is built from 14 residues. The germline V gene has CDR1 SGDLS and CDR2 YYNGEE. The CDR3, as DNA: TGTGCCAGCAAGACGGGGGGATCGGACACTGAAGCTTTCTTT. Amino acids: CASKTGGSDTEAFF.

CDR3 protein: CASSFVSGDTEAFF. CDR3 in DNA: TGTGCCAGCAGCTTCGTCTCGGGAGACACTGAAGCTTTCTTT. The chain combines TRBV5-8 with TRBJ1-1; D remains unclear. Trimming stripped 2 bases from V and 3 bases from J, with 11 bases between. Germline V lookup: CDR1 SGHTS, CDR2 YDEGEE. CDR3 length equals 14 residues.

The chain combines TRBV14 with TRBJ1-1, with 7 bases matching TRBD1. CDR1 and CDR2 from the germline V gene are SGHDN and FVKESK. The CDR3 is 14 residues long. V shed 4 bases and J 1 base; nucleotides not matched to a gene: 3. The CDR3, as DNA: TGTGCCAGCAGCCCGCAGGGGGGGAACACTGAAGCTTTCTTT. Its translation: CASSPQGGNTEAFF.

This clone was seen just once. V is TRBV3-1 (or the pseudogene TRBV3-2) and J is TRBJ1-2; tentative D call: TRBD1 (5 bases). This CDR3 is built from 15 residues. Germline V CDR1 and CDR2: LGHDT, YNNKEL (reference sequence). The germline V and J ends were trimmed by 7 bases and 0 bases, with 15 bases remaining between them. The CDR3 sequence: CASNSGARTNYGYTF. Here the CDR3 DNA reads TGTGCCAGCAATTCTGGGGCCCGGACTAACTATGGCTACACCTTC.

Points on this clone: The same CDR3 is also encoded by other DNA sequences in this sample. V gene TRBV6-5 combines with J gene TRBJ1-1; no reliable D call. The CDR3 totals 13 residues. Germline CDR1 is MNHEY and CDR2 is SVGAGI. V lost 4 bases, J lost 1 base, and 7 bases lay in between. The CDR3 loop reads CASSFSSNTEAFF. CDR3 nucleotide sequence: TGTGCCAGCAGTTTCTCCTCGAACACTGAAGCTTTCTTT.

The V and J genes are TRBV19 and TRBJ2-7, with 9 bases matching TRBD2. Germline V gene lookup returns CDR1 LNHDA and CDR2 SQIVND (reference sequence). V shed 6 bases and J 5 bases; nucleotides not matched to a gene: 5. The CDR3 is made up of 13 amino acids. CDR3 sequence reads: CASRSSGGHEQYF. In DNA form, the CDR3 reads TGTGCCAGTAGATCAAGCGGGGGGCACGAGCAGTACTTC.

This clone was seen a few times. The chain is built from TRBV4-1 and TRBJ1-5; 7 bases fit TRBD1. The CDR3 runs 16 residues. Looked up from germline, CDR1 is MGHRA and CDR2 is YSYEKL. With V trimmed by 1 base and J by 4 bases, 7 bases remained unmatched. The DNA of the CDR3 is TGCGCCAGCAGCCAAGTTGGCTTACAGGGGAATCAGCCCCAGCATTTT. Protein sequence: CASSQVGLQGNQPQHF.

The CDR3 sequence is CASSLNHRAPGELFF. The CDR3 DNA reads TGTGCCAGCAGCCTCAACCACAGGGCTCCCGGGGAGCTGTTTTTT. This chain connects TRBV4-2 to TRBJ2-2; D may be TRBD1 (6 bases). CDR3 length equals 15 residues. Germline assignment: CDR1 LGHNA and CDR2 YNFKEQ. V shed 4 bases and J shed 6 bases, with 15 bases lying between them.

This clone was found a few times. The chain is built from TRBV6-5 and TRBJ2-1; D perhaps matches TRBD2 (5 bases). The CDR3 covers 15 residues. Germline V lookup: CDR1 MNHEY, CDR2 SVGAGI. V lost 5 bases, J lost 5 bases, and 16 bases lay in between. The CDR3 DNA is TGTGCCAGCAGTCGCGGCCAGCGGCCAAACAATGAGCAGTTCTTC. Its protein product is CASSRGQRPNNEQFF.

This rearrangement joins TRBV2 to TRBJ2-1, with D possibly matching TRBD2 (6 bases). Germline V CDR1 and CDR2: SNHLY, FYNNEI. The CDR3 totals 15 residues. V was trimmed by 0 bases and J by 9 bases, leaving 15 bases between them. CDR3 sequence: CASSEALRDSGEQFF. The CDR3 nucleotides read TGTGCCAGCAGTGAAGCGCTTCGGGACTCAGGTGAGCAGTTCTTC.

V is TRBV27 and J is TRBJ2-1, with D unclear. Trimming took 4 bases from V and 6 from J, leaving 7 bases between them. Germline-derived CDR1 and CDR2 are MNHEY and SMNVEV (reference sequence). The CDR3 is 12 residues long. The DNA of the CDR3 is TGTGCCAGCAGTTCCTTCCTCAATGAGCAGTTCTTC. This codes for CASSSFLNEQFF.

As regards this clone: A single base separates this from a much larger clone, so it may be a read error. The gene calls are TRBV6-5 and TRBJ1-1, with 8 positions matching TRBD1. The J segment lost 1 base and the V segment lost 6 bases, leaving 4 bases of the junction unmatched. Germline CDR1 is MNHEY and CDR2 is SVGAGI. There are 14 residues in the CDR3. CDR3 coding DNA: TGTGCCAGCAGAACCGGGACAGGGAACACTGAAGCTTTCTTT. Its protein is CASRTGTGNTEAFF.

The J gene is TRBJ2-2, the V gene TRBV20-1, with D hard to call. Per germline, CDR1 DFQATT and CDR2 SNEGSKA (reference sequence). Trimming stripped 3 bases from V and 4 bases from J, with 12 bases between. This CDR3 comprises 14 residues. The CDR3 sequence is CSASFPAGTGELFF. The CDR3 DNA is TGCAGTGCTAGTTTTCCCGCCGGCACCGGGGAGCTGTTTTTT.

This rearrangement joins TRBV3-1 (or the pseudogene TRBV3-2) to TRBJ2-5; TRBD2 matches 7 bases. This CDR3 region has 15 residues. The germline V gene has CDR1 LGHDT and CDR2 YNNKEL (reference sequence). After removal of 4 bases from V and 2 bases from J, the junction contained 7 bases not matched to a gene. This chain's CDR3 is CASSRESSGQETQYF. CDR3 in DNA: TGTGCCAGCAGCCGAGAATCTAGCGGTCAAGAGACCCAGTACTTC.

This chain joins TRBV4-1 and TRBJ1-2; D perhaps matches TRBD1 (5 bases). This CDR3 region has 17 residues. In germline, CDR1 is MGHRA, CDR2 YSYEKL. V was trimmed by 2 bases and J by 4 bases, leaving 20 bases between them. The CDR3 loop reads CASSQNRDPGRLYGYTF. CDR3 sequence (DNA): TGCGCCAGCAGCCAAAACCGGGACCCGGGGAGGCTCTATGGCTACACCTTC.

This clone has a single count. This sequence joins TRBV6-6 and TRBJ1-2; D is undetermined. The germline CDR1 and CDR2 sequences are MNHNY and SVGAGI (reference sequence). Trimming shortened V by 6 bases and J by 7 bases, and 18 bases separated the two germline ends. The CDR3 spans 14 residues. The CDR3 protein is CASSPLLTGIGYTF. DNA of the CDR3: TGTGCCAGCAGCCCCCTCTTAACGGGAATTGGCTACACCTTC.

The gene calls are TRBV11-2 and TRBJ2-2; D is possibly TRBD1 (5 bases). The V end was cut by 2 bases, the J end by 4 bases, with 14 bases between. This CDR3 has 16 residues. From germline, CDR1 is SGHAT and CDR2 FQNNGV. The CDR3 nucleotides are TGTGCCAGCAGCTTACCCAGGGTCATGGGCACCGGGGAGCTGTTTTTT. It translates to CASSLPRVMGTGELFF.

This clone was seen once. V usage is TRBV5-1 and J usage is TRBJ2-7; perhaps TRBD1 as D (6 bases). With 4 bases removed from V and 3 bases from J, the gap between germline ends came to 17 bases. The CDR3 is made up of 15 amino acids. Germline-derived CDR1 and CDR2 are SGHRS and YFSETQ. The CDR3 spells CASSARDKGGYEQYF. The CDR3 nucleotides are TGCGCCAGCAGCGCCCGGGACAAAGGAGGCTACGAGCAGTACTTC.

In this sample, this clone turned up a few times. The CDR3 DNA reads TGTGCCAGCAGCCCCAGACTAGCGGGGAGCACAGATACGCAGTATTTT. It is translated as CASSPRLAGSTDTQYF. The J gene is TRBJ2-3, the V gene TRBV3-1 (or the pseudogene TRBV3-2); 11 bases match TRBD2. Looked up from germline, CDR1 is LGHDT and CDR2 is YNNKEL (reference sequence). The CDR3 extends over 16 amino acids. With V trimmed by 4 bases and J by 0 bases, 3 bases remained unmatched.

The sample holds a few counts of this clone. This chain connects TRBV6-2 or TRBV6-3 to TRBJ1-3; 8 nucleotides align to TRBD1. This CDR3 contains 14 residues. Trimming at V came to 6 bases and at J to 0 bases, leaving 1 base not matched to a gene. The germline V gene encodes CDR1 MNHEY and CDR2 SVGEGT. DNA of the CDR3: TGTGCCAGCAGCGGACAGGGCTCTGGAAACACCATATATTTT. This sequence encodes CASSGQGSGNTIYF.

The CDR3 reads CASSPDGGDTQYF. CDR3 DNA sequence: TGTGCCAGCAGCCCCGACGGCGGGGATACGCAGTATTTT. The chain couples TRBV2 to TRBJ2-3; TRBD2 is a possible D gene (5 bases). This CDR3 is built from 13 residues. Trimming removed 6 bases from V and 6 bases from J, with 13 bases in between. Germline CDR1 reads SNHLY; CDR2 reads FYNNEI.

This chain uses TRBV28 with TRBJ2-2; 8 nucleotides align to TRBD1. Trimming cost V 5 bases and J 8 bases; bases outside gene matches: 7. CDR3 length: 14 amino acids. Germline lookup yields CDR1 MDHEN and CDR2 SYDVKM. CDR3 sequence (DNA): TGTGCCAGCAGTGGAACAGGGGGAAGTGGGGAGCTGTTTTTT. Amino acids: CASSGTGGSGELFF.

The chain couples TRBV28 to TRBJ2-2, with 14 positions matching TRBD2. The CDR3 consists of 15 residues. The V and J ends lost 6 bases and 8 bases, in that order; junction bases with no gene match: 5. Germline-derived CDR1 and CDR2 are MDHEN and SYDVKM. CDR3 sequence (DNA): TGTGCCAGCAGCCTTGGGACTAGCGGGGGTGGGGAGCTGTTTTTT. Encoded protein: CASSLGTSGGGELFF.

The chain combines TRBV7-3 with TRBJ1-2; D is ambiguous. The CDR3 extends over 13 amino acids. V lost 2 bases to trimming and J lost 2 bases, with 6 bases between them. CDR1 and CDR2 from the germline V gene are SGHTA and FQGTGA. The chain's CDR3 is CASSLAGNYGYTF. The CDR3 DNA reads TGTGCCAGCAGCTTAGCCGGGAACTATGGCTACACCTTC.

The chain employs TRBV3-1 (or the pseudogene TRBV3-2) and TRBJ2-3; the match to TRBD2 covers 9 bases. V lost 0 bases and J lost 2; bases outside the gene matches: 6. This CDR3 spans 17 amino acids. CDR1 is LGHDT, CDR2 YNNKEL, per germline (reference sequence). CDR3 sequence (DNA): TGTGCCAGCAGCCAAGATCTAGCGGGGTTAATCACAGATACGCAGTATTTT. Amino acid sequence: CASSQDLAGLITDTQYF.

This clone was counted a few times. This chain connects TRBV28 to TRBJ1-4, with D tentatively TRBD1 (5 bases). This CDR3 has 14 residues. CDR1 and CDR2 from the germline V gene are MDHEN and SYDVKM. V was pared by 2 bases and J by 5 bases, with 9 bases between. The CDR3 protein is CASSLIQDNEKLFF. CDR3 sequence (DNA): TGTGCCAGCAGTTTAATACAGGACAATGAAAAACTGTTTTTT.

This clone was counted a few times. V gene TRBV7-9 combines with J gene TRBJ1-4, with D unclear. The CDR3 loop spans 12 amino acids. Trimming took 10 bases from V and 8 from J, leaving 14 bases between them. Germline CDR1 is SEHNR and CDR2 is FQNEAQ (reference sequence). CDR3 DNA: TGTGCCACCACAAGAGGAAGGGAAAAACTGTTTTTT. As protein: CATTRGREKLFF.

This chain joins TRBV29-1 and TRBJ1-5, with TRBD1 identical over 7 bases. Trimming cost V 4 bases and J 7 bases; bases outside gene matches: 7. In germline, CDR1 is SQVTM, CDR2 ANQGSEA. The CDR3 totals 13 residues. The CDR3 protein is CSVAETGNQPQHF. DNA of the CDR3: TGCAGCGTTGCTGAGACAGGGAACCAGCCCCAGCATTTT. Complete variable domain (other parts from reference TRBV29-1 and TRBJ1-5): SAVISQKPSRDICQRGTSLTIQCQVDSQVTMMFWYRQQPGQSLTLIATANQGSEATYESGFVIDKFPISRPNLTFSTLTVSNMSPEDSSIYLCSVAETGNQPQHFGDGTRLSIL.

J is TRBJ2-7 and V is TRBV11-2; TRBD1 matches at 9 bases. CDR1 SGHAT and CDR2 FQNNGV come from the germline V gene. The ends lost 7 bases at V and 4 bases at J; junction bases unmatched: 8. This CDR3 has 14 amino acids. As DNA, the CDR3 is TGTGCCAGCACCAAGACAGGGGGGGGGTACGAGCAGTACTTC. Residues: CASTKTGGGYEQYF.